Listed here are 20 T cell receptor beta chains from one sample, sequenced in a study of blood T cell repertoires in COVID-19. The data were produced by immunoSEQ multiplex PCR, yet TCRdb's version contains in-frame clones alone and is incomplete. The data show 100,000 to 150,000 clones, approximately 80% seen once. The sequencing input was peripheral blood. These receptors originate from a woman in her forties or fifties with acute or convalescent COVID-19.

This sequence joins TRBV11-2 and TRBJ2-7, with TRBD2 matching over 12 bases. The CDR3 runs 15 residues. V shed 6 bases, J shed 5 bases, and the junction held 8 bases outside the gene matches. Germline lookup yields CDR1 SGHAT and CDR2 FQNNGV. This chain's CDR3 is CASSPTSGRWNEQYF. CDR3 nucleotides: TGTGCCAGCAGTCCTACTAGCGGGAGGTGGAACGAGCAGTACTTC.

The chain uses TRBV6-5 and TRBJ2-2, with 11 bases fitting TRBD1. Germline loops: CDR1 MNHEY, CDR2 SVGAGI. V lost 4 bases, J lost 5 bases, and 6 bases stayed unmatched. This CDR3 is 16 amino acids long. CDR3: CASSSPGQGETGELFF. In DNA, the CDR3 is TGTGCCAGCAGTTCCCCGGGACAGGGGGAAACCGGGGAGCTGTTTTTT.

This clone was detected once. This sequence joins TRBV9 and TRBJ2-1; 9 bases fit TRBD2. Looked up from germline, CDR1 is SGDLS and CDR2 is YYNGEE. This CDR3 has 13 amino acids. J gave up 15 bases and V 2 bases, and 9 bases lay outside the gene matches. The chain's CDR3 is CASSVRGTSNPFF. CDR3 in DNA: TGTGCCAGCAGCGTCCGGGGGACTAGCAATCCGTTCTTC.

This chain connects TRBV5-1 to TRBJ1-2, with 7 bases lining up with TRBD1. The germline gives CDR1 SGHRS, CDR2 YFSETQ. V shed 4 bases, J shed 8 bases, and the junction held 17 bases outside the gene matches. The CDR3 has 16 amino acids. CDR3 coding DNA: TGCGCCAGCAGCGGATCGACAGGGCAGAGTTTCTCGGGCTACACCTTC. Residues: CASSGSTGQSFSGYTF.

The rearrangement links TRBV12-3 or TRBV12-4 to TRBJ1-1, with D uncertain. The V gene lost 5 bases and the J gene lost 3 bases, with 10 bases spanning the gap. The CDR3 spans 13 residues. CDR3 coding DNA: TGTGCCAGCAGTGTAGGCGGTCACACTGAAGCTTTCTTT. It specifies CASSVGGHTEAFF.

The chain carries TRBV3-1 (or the pseudogene TRBV3-2) and TRBJ1-1, with D hard to call. Deletions cut 4 bases from V and 4 bases from J, with 16 bases between. This CDR3 region has 15 residues. CDR1 and CDR2 (germline): LGHDT, YNNKEL (reference sequence). In nucleotides, the CDR3 is TGTGCCAGCAGCCGTTCCGGGATACGAGGCACTGAAGCTTTCTTT. This translates into CASSRSGIRGTEAFF.

The gene calls are TRBV3-1 (or the pseudogene TRBV3-2) and TRBJ1-1, with a tentative D call TRBD1 (6 bases). Per germline, CDR1 LGHDT and CDR2 YNNKEL (reference sequence). This CDR3 region has 15 residues. Trimming removed 0 bases at V and 5 bases at J, with 13 bases between. The CDR3, as DNA: TGTGCCAGCAGCCAAGATTGGGGGACACGGACTGAAGCTTTCTTT. It specifies CASSQDWGTRTEAFF.

This chain links TRBV4-1 with TRBJ1-6; no clear D gene. The V gene lost 0 bases and the J gene lost 14 bases, with 11 bases spanning the gap. Per germline, CDR1 MGHRA and CDR2 YSYEKL. This CDR3 contains 13 residues. This CDR3 is CASSQDRVSALHF. The DNA of the CDR3 is TGCGCCAGCAGCCAAGATCGTGTTTCTGCCCTCCACTTT.

The chain couples TRBV6-1 to TRBJ2-1; 10 nucleotides match TRBD2. This CDR3 comprises 16 residues. V shed 1 base and J 9 bases; nucleotides not matched to a gene: 9. Per germline, CDR1 MNHNS and CDR2 SASEGT. CDR3 nucleotide sequence: TGTGCCAGCAGTGAAGTGGTGCTAGCGGGAGATGTTGAGCAGTTCTTC. This codes for CASSEVVLAGDVEQFF.

The chain uses TRBV11-2 and TRBJ2-7; possibly TRBD2 for D (5 bases). This CDR3 has 16 residues. Looked up from germline, CDR1 is SGHAT and CDR2 is FQNNGV. The V end was cut by 3 bases, the J end by 1 base, with 16 bases between. The CDR3 region has the DNA TGTGCCAGCAGCTTCAAAGCGGACGGTCATTCCTACGAGCAGTACTTC. The encoded protein is CASSFKADGHSYEQYF. Using reference TRBV11-2 and TRBJ2-7 for the parts outside the CDR3, the full variable domain is EAGVAQSPRYKIIEKRQSVAFWCNPISGHATLYWYQQILGQGPKLLIQFQNNGVVDDSQLPKDRFSAERLKGVDSTLKIQPAKLEDSAVYLCASSFKADGHSYEQYFGPGTRLTVT.

This clone was found a few times. The chain carries TRBV19 and TRBJ1-1; 8 positions agree with TRBD1. The CDR3 extends over 15 amino acids. Germline values: CDR1 LNHDA, CDR2 SQIVND (reference sequence). J gave up 0 bases and V 4 bases, and 4 bases lay outside the gene matches. The CDR3 nucleotides are TGTGCCAGTAGTACTAGACAGGGGATGAACACTGAAGCTTTCTTT. Its protein product is CASSTRQGMNTEAFF.

The chain joins TRBV7-3 to TRBJ2-1; 7 positions match TRBD2. This CDR3 has 15 residues. Germline CDR1 SGHTA, CDR2 FQGTGA. J lost 4 bases, V lost 3 bases, and 6 bases had no gene match. The CDR3 sequence is CASSFTLAPYNEQFF. CDR3 in DNA: TGTGCCAGCAGCTTCACACTAGCGCCTTACAATGAGCAGTTCTTC.

This clone was seen a handful of times. This sequence joins TRBV27 and TRBJ1-2; 10 bases are a match to TRBD1. The trim removed 5 bases at V and 3 bases at J, leaving 3 bases unmatched. Germline V gives CDR1 MNHEY, CDR2 SMNVEV (reference sequence). This CDR3 contains 14 residues. CDR3 bases: TGTGCCAGCAGTGGCGGACAGGGGGACTATGGCTACACCTTC. Translation gives CASSGGQGDYGYTF.

The V gene is TRBV7-2, the J gene TRBJ2-1, with TRBD2 matching over 11 bases. In germline, CDR1 is SGHTA, CDR2 FQGNSA. Germline trimming cut 3 bases from V and 8 bases from J; bases unmatched to any gene: 9. The length of the CDR3 is 16 residues. CDR3 nucleotide sequence: TGTGCCAGCAGCTTGTTAGCGGGGGGGCCGGTCGATGAGCAGTTCTTC. It encodes CASSLLAGGPVDEQFF.

CDR3 in amino acids: CASSLRRTSYNEQFF. For the CDR3, the DNA is TGTGCCAGCAGCTTAAGACGGACTAGCTACAATGAGCAGTTCTTC. The gene calls are TRBV7-9 and TRBJ2-1, with TRBD2 matching 7 bases. Germline trimming cut 2 bases from V and 3 bases from J; bases unmatched to any gene: 4. Per germline, CDR1 SEHNR and CDR2 FQNEAQ (reference sequence). The CDR3 spans 15 residues.

This clone was seen a single time. CDR3 residues: CASTSRPAGGTEAFF. CDR3 in DNA: TGCGCCAGCACCTCAAGGCCAGCCGGGGGCACTGAAGCTTTCTTT. This sequence joins TRBV5-1 and TRBJ1-1, with D perhaps TRBD1 (5 bases). V was shortened by 6 bases and J by 4 bases, with 19 bases between the two germline ends. This CDR3 is 15 amino acids long. Germline assignment: CDR1 SGHRS and CDR2 YFSETQ.

This rearrangement joins TRBV5-1 to TRBJ2-3, with 11 bases lining up with TRBD2. This CDR3 region has 16 residues. With V trimmed by 1 base and J by 6 bases, 7 bases remained unmatched. CDR1 is SGHRS, CDR2 YFSETQ, per germline. In DNA, the CDR3 is TGCGCCAGCAGCTTGATCCCTAGCGGGAGGTCTGATACGCAGTATTTT. This translates into CASSLIPSGRSDTQYF.

V usage is TRBV6-5 and J usage is TRBJ1-1, with D uncertain. Germline V gene data show CDR1 as MNHEY and CDR2 as SVGAGI. This CDR3 is 14 amino acids long. V shed 7 bases and J shed 6 bases, with 18 bases lying between them. DNA for the CDR3: TGTGCCAGCACTCACCTAGGGAGGGCCGCTGAAGCTTTCTTT. Protein: CASTHLGRAAEAFF.

The genes are TRBV7-2 and TRBJ2-5; 8 nucleotides align to TRBD2. The germline gives CDR1 SGHTA, CDR2 FQGNSA. Trimming removed 4 bases from V and 4 bases from J; junction bases left unmatched: 5. This CDR3 has 14 amino acids. CDR3 region: CASSSNGGGETQYF. The CDR3 bases are TGTGCCAGCAGCTCAAACGGGGGGGGAGAGACCCAGTACTTC.

The gene calls are TRBV15 and TRBJ1-1; D unclear. The V and J ends lost 8 bases and 0 bases respectively, with 10 bases between them. The CDR3 length is 13 residues. CDR1 LNHNV and CDR2 YYDKDF come from the germline V gene (reference sequence). As DNA, the CDR3 is TGTGCCACCGCACTAGGGATGAACACTGAAGCTTTCTTT. Translation: CATALGMNTEAFF.